Presented here are 17 T cell receptor beta chains from one specimen sequenced in a study of CD8+CD57+ T cells in acquired aplastic anemia. Profiling that covered TCR beta VDJ and CDR3 relied on genomic DNA as its template. TCRdb recomputed calls from the reads with MiXCR, one row per CDR3 protein. The sample records a few hundred thousand distinct CDR3 sequences, about 59% being singletons. The source material was sorted CD4+, CD8+, or CD8+CD57+ T cells (not recorded which) from PBMCs. The source of these receptors is a human donor in good health.

This clonotype was recorded at least ten times. The chain employs TRBV7-8 and TRBJ2-5; D uncertain. The germline CDR1 and CDR2 sequences are SGHVS and FQNEAQ. V was clipped by 5 bases and J by 0 bases, with 10 bases between them. There are 14 residues in the CDR3. The CDR3 coding sequence is TGTGCCAGCAGCCCAACAGTGTACCAAGAGACCCAGTACTTC. It codes for CASSPTVYQETQYF.

This clonotype was found a few times. The chain recombines TRBV25-1 with TRBJ1-6; D remains ambiguous. The CDR3 is made up of 16 amino acids. Trimming pared 4 bases from V and 8 bases from J, leaving 18 bases between. Germline CDR1 and CDR2: MGHDK and SYGVNS. The DNA of the CDR3 is TGTGCCAGCAGTGCCAACACAGCGGGCGGCCATTCACCCCTCCACTTT. Translated, it gives CASSANTAGGHSPLHF.

V usage is TRBV5-1 and J usage is TRBJ1-6; the D gene is possibly TRBD1 (5 bases). Germline loops: CDR1 SGHRS, CDR2 YFSETQ. The CDR3 extends over 13 amino acids. The V end lost 4 bases, the J end lost 12 bases, and 14 bases lay between the germline ends. The CDR3 is CASSVTAAEPLHF. In DNA, the CDR3 is TGCGCCAGCAGCGTGACAGCTGCCGAACCCCTCCACTTT.

The CDR3, as DNA: TGCGCCAGCAGCGATCCCTCTAGCGGGGGGGCAGCTGGGGAGCTGTTTTTT. This sequence encodes CASSDPSSGGAAGELFF. The chain couples TRBV5-1 to TRBJ2-2, with TRBD2 identical over 12 bases. Germline lookup yields CDR1 SGHRS and CDR2 YFSETQ. The ends lost 4 bases at V and 8 bases at J; junction bases unmatched: 12. This CDR3 spans 17 amino acids.

This rearrangement joins TRBV10-3 to TRBJ2-5; tentatively, D is TRBD2 (6 bases). V was shortened by 6 bases and J by 5 bases, with 13 bases between the two germline ends. The CDR3 has 13 amino acids. Per germline, CDR1 ENHRY and CDR2 SYGVKD. The CDR3 protein is CAIRGGVEETQYF. Written as DNA, the CDR3 is TGTGCCATCAGGGGGGGAGTGGAGGAGACCCAGTACTTC.

This clonotype was detected ten times or more. The gene calls are TRBV11-2 and TRBJ2-5, with D tentatively TRBD1 or TRBD2 (7 bases each). Germline CDR1 SGHAT, CDR2 FQNNGV. The CDR3 length is 15 residues. The V gene lost 1 base and the J gene lost 5 bases, with 14 bases spanning the gap. CDR3 loop: CASSLGGGGMETQYF. The CDR3 DNA reads as TGTGCCAGCAGCTTAGGGGGAGGGGGCATGGAGACCCAGTACTTC.

The table lists this clonotype with a few counts. The V and J genes are TRBV7-2 and TRBJ2-5; D is uncertain. V was trimmed by 5 bases and J by 3 bases, leaving 4 bases between them. This CDR3 is built from 11 residues. Germline lookup yields CDR1 SGHTA and CDR2 FQGNSA. DNA of the CDR3: TGTGCCAGCAGCAGGGAAGAGACCCAGTACTTC. Its protein product is CASSREETQYF.

The chain employs TRBV12-3 or TRBV12-4 and TRBJ1-6, with 10 bases fitting TRBD1. The CDR3 consists of 14 residues. Losses at the gene ends were 7 bases for V and 7 bases for J; bases not matched to a gene: 4. Written as DNA, the CDR3 is TGTGCCAGCACCGTGACAGGGGGCAATTCACCCCTCCACTTT. This translates into CASTVTGGNSPLHF.

This clonotype came up many times. This sequence joins TRBV20-1 and TRBJ2-5; 11 bases are shared with TRBD1. Per germline, CDR1 DFQATT and CDR2 SNEGSKA (reference sequence). V shed 7 bases, J shed 4 bases, and the junction held 5 bases outside the gene matches. The CDR3 spans 13 residues. This CDR3 reads CSGTGGGGETQYF. DNA for the CDR3: TGCAGTGGGACAGGGGGCGGCGGAGAGACCCAGTACTTC.

This clonotype occurred many times. CDR3 DNA: TGTGCCAGTAGTGGGGCCTCCTGGGGCGAGACCCAGTACTTC. It translates to CASSGASWGETQYF. The V call is TRBV19, the J call TRBJ2-5, with D possibly being TRBD1 (5 bases). The germline V and J ends were trimmed by 5 bases and 5 bases, with 15 bases remaining between them. Germline V gene data show CDR1 as LNHDA and CDR2 as SQIVND (reference sequence). The CDR3 loop spans 14 amino acids.

V gene TRBV20-1 combines with J gene TRBJ2-5; tentatively, D is TRBD2 (5 bases). CDR3 size: 13 residues. Per the germline V gene, CDR1 is DFQATT and CDR2 is SNEGSKA (reference sequence). Trimming shortened V by 2 bases and J by 4 bases, and 11 bases separated the two germline ends. As DNA, the CDR3 is TGCAGTGCTAGACTCGGGAATCGAGAGACCCAGTACTTC. Translating gives CSARLGNRETQYF.

The chain couples TRBV5-1 to TRBJ1-4, with D hard to call. Trimming took 0 bases from V and 11 from J, leaving 14 bases between them. Germline V gene lookup returns CDR1 SGHRS and CDR2 YFSETQ. CDR3 size: 14 residues. The CDR3 bases are TGCGCCAGCAGCTTGGAGGACGGCTCTACTAAACTGTTTTTT. Encoded protein: CASSLEDGSTKLFF.

This sequence joins TRBV7-8 and TRBJ2-3; 8 bases are a match to TRBD2. Trimming cost V 2 bases and J 5 bases; bases outside gene matches: 3. CDR1 and CDR2 (germline): SGHVS, FQNEAQ. This CDR3 region has 14 residues. CDR3 in DNA: TGTGCCAGCAGCTTACGGCTAGCGGGAGATACGCAGTATTTT. It translates to CASSLRLAGDTQYF.

The chain uses TRBV2 and TRBJ2-5, with TRBD1 matching over 11 bases. With V trimmed by 8 bases and J by 3 bases, 5 bases remained unmatched. The CDR3 is made up of 14 amino acids. The germline V gene encodes CDR1 SNHLY and CDR2 FYNNEI. The CDR3 sequence: CASGGTGGEETQYF. The DNA for the CDR3 is TGTGCCAGCGGTGGGACAGGGGGGGAAGAGACCCAGTACTTC.

The chain carries TRBV10-1 and TRBJ2-3, with D maybe TRBD1 (6 bases). V was clipped by 6 bases and J by 0 bases, with 10 bases between them. This CDR3 comprises 14 residues. Per the germline V gene, CDR1 is WNHNN and CDR2 is SYGVQD (reference sequence). CDR3 sequence reads: CASSGQLSTDTQYF. The CDR3 DNA follows: TGCGCCAGCAGCGGACAGCTAAGCACAGATACGCAGTATTTT.

V and J are TRBV7-6 and TRBJ2-3; possibly TRBD2 for D (6 bases). Germline V gene data show CDR1 as SGHVS and CDR2 as FNYEAQ. CDR3 length: 16 residues. Between the trimmed V and J ends, which lost 0 bases and 11 bases, there was a span of 21 bases. The CDR3 spells CASSLARDGGYNEQYF. The CDR3 bases are TGTGCCAGCAGCTTAGCGCGGGATGGTGGGTACAATGAGCAGTATTTT.

The rearrangement joins TRBV10-3 to TRBJ2-7, with 9 nucleotides matching TRBD1. The CDR3 consists of 14 residues. The V segment lost 4 bases and the J segment 5 bases; nucleotides outside the gene matches: 6. Germline V gene sequence: CDR1 ENHRY, CDR2 SYGVKD. CDR3: CAISVTGGGHEQYF. The CDR3 nucleotides are TGTGCCATCAGTGTGACAGGGGGTGGACACGAGCAGTACTTC.